The 27 T cell receptor beta chains below all came from one sample that was sequenced in a study of blood T cell repertoires in COVID-19. Using immunoSEQ multiplex PCR, the repertoire was profiled, and TCRdb retains in-frame clones only, with some absent. The data contain 95,000 to 100,000 clones, around 87% of them singletons. Sample: peripheral blood. These receptors originate from a woman in her thirties with acute or convalescent COVID-19.

Only one count was recorded for this clone. This chain uses TRBV6-5 with TRBJ1-4; D gene unclear. The CDR3 has 15 residues. Between the trimmed V and J ends, which lost 0 bases and 6 bases, there was a span of 11 bases. Per germline, CDR1 MNHEY and CDR2 SVGAGI. CDR3 region: CASSYSRELYEKLFF. CDR3 DNA sequence: TGTGCCAGCAGTTACTCGAGGGAGCTGTATGAAAAACTGTTTTTT.

The chain is built from TRBV9 and TRBJ1-2; the D is unclear. Trimming removed 0 bases at V and 2 bases at J, with 5 bases between. CDR1 is SGDLS and CDR2 is YYNGEE in the germline V gene. There are 13 residues in the CDR3. The CDR3 region is CASSVDWNYGYTF. The CDR3 bases are TGTGCCAGCAGCGTAGACTGGAACTATGGCTACACCTTC.

This chain links TRBV28 with TRBJ1-4, with D possibly matching TRBD1 (6 bases). The CDR3 is 15 residues long. With 2 bases removed from V and 4 bases from J, the gap between germline ends came to 11 bases. Per the germline V gene, CDR1 is MDHEN and CDR2 is SYDVKM. CDR3 bases: TGTGCCAGCAGTTTACCCAGGGGCCTTAATGAAAAACTGTTTTTT. The encoded protein is CASSLPRGLNEKLFF.

The chain carries TRBV7-6 and TRBJ2-1, with a possible D match to TRBD1 (5 bases). CDR3 length: 15 amino acids. Trimming took 1 base from V and 1 from J, leaving 8 bases between them. Germline assignment: CDR1 SGHVS and CDR2 FNYEAQ. As DNA, the CDR3 is TGTGCCAGCAGCTTAGTGGCAGGGTCCTACAATGAGCAGTTCTTC. Its translation is CASSLVAGSYNEQFF.

V and J are TRBV7-3 and TRBJ1-1, with 8 bases identical to TRBD1. This CDR3 is 15 amino acids long. V was clipped by 6 bases and J by 4 bases; unmatched bases: 10. CDR1 SGHTA and CDR2 FQGTGA come from the germline V gene. CDR3 sequence reads: CASRLNGQGATEAFF. The CDR3 DNA sequence: TGTGCCAGCAGGCTCAATGGGCAGGGGGCCACTGAAGCTTTCTTT. The full variable domain, with the rest looked up from reference TRBV7-3 and TRBJ1-1, is GAGVSQTPSNKVTEKGKYVELRCDPISGHTALYWYRQSLGQGPEFLIYFQGTGAADDSGLPNDRFFAVRPEGSVSTLKIQRTERGDSAVYLCASRLNGQGATEAFFGQGTRLTVV.

The chain recombines TRBV7-3 with TRBJ2-6, with TRBD1 matching 7 bases. After removal of 5 bases from V and 0 bases from J, the junction contained 4 bases not matched to a gene. This CDR3 region has 16 residues. Germline CDR1 SGHTA, CDR2 FQGTGA. The CDR3 here is CASSPQGNSGANVLTF. CDR3 bases: TGTGCCAGCAGCCCACAGGGGAACTCTGGGGCCAACGTCCTGACTTTC.

V gene TRBV27 combines with J gene TRBJ2-1, with 12 bases that match TRBD2. The V and J ends lost 5 bases and 7 bases, in that order; junction bases with no gene match: 6. The CDR3 is made up of 15 amino acids. In germline, CDR1 is MNHEY, CDR2 SMNVEV (reference sequence). Written as DNA, the CDR3 is TGTGCCAGCAGTCAAGGGACTAGCGGGCGTAATGAGCAGTTCTTC. Protein: CASSQGTSGRNEQFF.

The chain has TRBV14 and TRBJ2-3, with TRBD1 as a possible D gene (5 bases). The CDR3 has 13 residues. Germline CDR1 SGHDN, CDR2 FVKESK. V was clipped by 1 base and J by 5 bases, with 7 bases between them. In nucleotides, the CDR3 is TGTGCCAGCAGCCAAGTGGACAAAGATACGCAGTATTTT. It translates to CASSQVDKDTQYF. Full variable domain (rest looked up from reference TRBV14 and TRBJ2-3): EAGVTQFPSHSVIEKGQTVTLRCDPISGHDNLYWYRRVMGKEIKFLLHFVKESKQDESGMPNNRFLAERTGGTYSTLKVQPAELEDSGVYFCASSQVDKDTQYFGPGTRLTVL.

The chain recombines TRBV25-1 with TRBJ2-3; D may be TRBD2 (6 bases). CDR3 size: 15 residues. Trimming removed 2 bases at V and 0 bases at J, with 9 bases between. Germline CDR1 is MGHDK and CDR2 is SYGVNS. The CDR3 spells CASSEAGTSTDTQYF. The DNA of the CDR3 is TGTGCCAGCAGTGAAGCGGGGACTAGCACAGATACGCAGTATTTT.

The chain has TRBV7-9 and TRBJ2-3, with 13 bases matching TRBD2. Germline assignment: CDR1 SEHNR and CDR2 FQNEAQ (reference sequence). V lost 6 bases, J lost 0 bases, and 6 bases stayed unmatched. The CDR3 is 17 residues long. This CDR3 reads CASSRWGLAGSTDTQYF. In DNA form, the CDR3 reads TGTGCCAGCAGTCGCTGGGGACTAGCGGGGAGCACAGATACGCAGTATTTT.

The J gene is TRBJ2-7, the V gene TRBV27; D is possibly TRBD1 (5 bases). The CDR3 is made up of 12 amino acids. Germline V gene sequence: CDR1 MNHEY, CDR2 SMNVEV (reference sequence). The V gene lost 0 bases and the J gene lost 6 bases, with 6 bases spanning the gap. The DNA of the CDR3 is TGTGCCAGCAGTTTATCGGGGCGCGAGCAGTACTTC. It specifies CASSLSGREQYF.

The chain employs TRBV21-1 and TRBJ1-6; the D call of TRBD1 is as the table states it, not checked on the DNA. TRBV21-1 is a listed pseudogene. There are 17 residues in the CDR3. The CDR3 nucleotides are TGTGCCAGCATCAGGGGACCTCCAAGCTCCTATAATTCACCCCTCCACTTT. Translation gives CASIRGPPSSYNSPLHF.

The chain uses TRBV9 and TRBJ1-1; 8 bases fit TRBD1. CDR1 and CDR2 (germline): SGDLS, YYNGEE. Losses at the gene ends were 7 bases for V and 5 bases for J; bases not matched to a gene: 7. This CDR3 has 13 amino acids. CDR3 sequence reads: CASGGQGETEAFF. The CDR3 region has the DNA TGTGCCAGCGGCGGACAGGGAGAAACTGAAGCTTTCTTT.

This clone was counted once. The V and J genes are TRBV30 and TRBJ2-7; possibly TRBD1 for D (5 bases). This CDR3 region has 14 residues. Trimming pared 0 bases from V and 6 bases from J, leaving 15 bases between. Germline loops: CDR1 GTSNPN, CDR2 SVGIG (reference sequence). CDR3 DNA: TGTGCCTGGAGTGTATTAACAGGCAAGGCCGAGCAGTACTTC. Translation: CAWSVLTGKAEQYF.

This rearrangement joins TRBV5-1 to TRBJ1-3; no clear D. Germline values: CDR1 SGHRS, CDR2 YFSETQ. The CDR3 consists of 13 residues. The ends were cut back, 9 bases at V and 2 bases at J, with 12 bases in the middle. The CDR3 loop reads CANPITAGNTIYF. The CDR3 nucleotides are TGCGCCAACCCGATAACGGCTGGAAACACCATATATTTT.

The chain links TRBV28 to TRBJ1-2; the D gene is possibly TRBD1 (5 bases). Germline V gene data show CDR1 as MDHEN and CDR2 as SYDVKM. The CDR3 has 12 residues. The V and J ends lost 3 bases and 7 bases respectively, with 9 bases between them. CDR3 residues: CASSFRDSGYTF. As DNA, the CDR3 is TGTGCCAGCAGTTTCAGGGATTCTGGCTACACCTTC.

The chain couples TRBV27 to TRBJ1-5; 7 nucleotides line up with TRBD1. Per the germline V gene, CDR1 is MNHEY and CDR2 is SMNVEV (reference sequence). The J segment lost 4 bases and the V segment lost 5 bases, leaving 2 bases of the junction unmatched. This CDR3 comprises 13 residues. DNA of the CDR3: TGTGCCAGCAGTGACAGGGTTAATCAGCCCCAGCATTTT. It encodes CASSDRVNQPQHF.

This clone was picked up a small number of times. The chain uses TRBV7-9 and TRBJ1-4; the D is unclear. V shed 0 bases and J shed 2 bases, with 13 bases lying between them. Germline CDR1 SEHNR, CDR2 FQNEAQ (reference sequence). The CDR3 covers 17 residues. This CDR3 reads CASSLADGIGTNEKLFF. The DNA for the CDR3 is TGTGCCAGCAGCTTAGCCGACGGGATCGGTACTAATGAAAAACTGTTTTTT.

The chain links TRBV7-2 to TRBJ2-7; unclear D gene. The CDR3 contains 12 residues. With 5 bases removed from V and 4 bases from J, the gap between germline ends came to 9 bases. The V gene's germline CDR1 is SGHTA and CDR2 FQGNSA. The CDR3 nucleotides read TGTGCCAGCAGCCCACTGCGGTACGAGCAGTACTTC. Protein product: CASSPLRYEQYF.

The rearrangement uses TRBV5-1 and TRBJ2-1, with TRBD1 identical over 7 bases. V lost 4 bases to trimming and J lost 2 bases; unmatched junction nucleotides: 6. The CDR3 sequence is 15 residues long. The germline CDR1 and CDR2 sequences are SGHRS and YFSETQ. The DNA for the CDR3 is TGCGCCAGCAGCCCACTGACAGGGCCCTACAATGAGCAGTTCTTC. Its translation is CASSPLTGPYNEQFF.

This clone appeared once. The genes are TRBV6-2 or TRBV6-3 and TRBJ1-1, with 8 bases fitting TRBD1. CDR1 is MNHEY, CDR2 SVGEGT, per germline. This CDR3 contains 15 residues. J lost 4 bases, V lost 6 bases, and 10 bases had no gene match. For the CDR3, the DNA is TGTGCCAGCAGACCTCGATCGACAGGGGTCACTGAAGCTTTCTTT. Encoded protein: CASRPRSTGVTEAFF.

V usage is TRBV13 and J usage is TRBJ2-3; 15 nucleotides match TRBD2. Germline V CDR1 and CDR2: PRHDT, FYEKMQ (reference sequence). The CDR3 covers 18 residues. After removal of 5 bases from V and 2 bases from J, the junction contained 8 bases not matched to a gene. DNA for the CDR3: TGTGCCAGCAGCCCGACCGGGACTAGCGGGGGGACCACAGATACGCAGTATTTT. Its protein is CASSPTGTSGGTTDTQYF.

The V call is TRBV5-8, the J call TRBJ1-5; D is ambiguous. Germline V gene lookup returns CDR1 SGHTS and CDR2 YDEGEE. This CDR3 comprises 15 residues. Trimming removed 3 bases at V and 5 bases at J, with 15 bases between. CDR3 in amino acids: CASSSVGRVDQPQHF. In nucleotides, the CDR3 is TGTGCCAGCAGCTCTGTTGGGAGGGTTGATCAGCCCCAGCATTTT.

The chain has TRBV19 and TRBJ1-3; D possibly corresponds to TRBD1 (5 bases). Per germline, CDR1 LNHDA and CDR2 SQIVND (reference sequence). With 5 bases removed from V and 0 bases from J, the gap between germline ends came to 14 bases. This CDR3 spans 16 amino acids. In DNA form, the CDR3 reads TGTGCCAGTAGTGCTAGACAGTTGGTCTCTGGAAACACCATATATTTT. This codes for CASSARQLVSGNTIYF.

This clone has only a few counts. The V and J genes are TRBV19 and TRBJ2-7, with D possibly being TRBD1 (6 bases). V was trimmed by 3 bases and J by 3 bases, leaving 15 bases between them. Germline CDR1 reads LNHDA; CDR2 reads SQIVND (reference sequence). The CDR3 covers 15 residues. In nucleotides, the CDR3 is TGTGCCAGTAGTATCCAGTCGACAGGCTACTACGAGCAGTACTTC. Translation: CASSIQSTGYYEQYF.

The chain combines TRBV7-3 with TRBJ2-2; 7 nucleotides agree with TRBD1. The trim removed 4 bases at V and 7 bases at J, leaving 9 bases unmatched. Looked up from germline, CDR1 is SGHTA and CDR2 is FQGTGA. The CDR3 consists of 15 residues. This CDR3 is CASSYTGAKGGELFF. The CDR3 nucleotides are TGTGCCAGCAGCTACACAGGGGCTAAGGGCGGGGAGCTGTTTTTT.

This chain connects TRBV5-5 to TRBJ1-4, with D perhaps matching TRBD1 (6 bases). Germline values: CDR1 SGHKS, CDR2 YYEKEE (reference sequence). V was pared by 1 base and J by 5 bases, with 24 bases between. This CDR3 has 19 residues. The CDR3: CASSLWGPATYPSNEKLFF. The CDR3 DNA sequence: TGTGCCAGCAGCTTGTGGGGGCCCGCCACATACCCCTCAAATGAAAAACTGTTTTTT.